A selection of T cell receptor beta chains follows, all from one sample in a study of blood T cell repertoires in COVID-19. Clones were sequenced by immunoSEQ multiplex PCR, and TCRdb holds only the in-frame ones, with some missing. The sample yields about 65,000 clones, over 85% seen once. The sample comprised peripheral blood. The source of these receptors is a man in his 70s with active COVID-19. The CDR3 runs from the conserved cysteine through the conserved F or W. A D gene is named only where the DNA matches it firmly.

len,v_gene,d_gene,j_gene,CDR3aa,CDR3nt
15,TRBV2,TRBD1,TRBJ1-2,CASSEGPGQLYGYTF,TGTGCCAGCAGTGAAGGCCCGGGACAGCTCTATGGCTACACCTTC
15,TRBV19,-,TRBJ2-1,CASRAGTGTRHEQFF,TGTGCCAGTAGGGCCGGGACCGGGACTCGGCATGAGCAGTTCTTC
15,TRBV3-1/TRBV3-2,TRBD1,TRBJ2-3,CASSHPTGGGDTQYF,TGTGCCAGCAGCCATCCGACAGGGGGCGGGGATACGCAGTATTTT
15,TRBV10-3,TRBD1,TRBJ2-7,CAISESAGGAYEQYF,TGTGCCATCAGTGAGTCGGCAGGGGGCGCCTACGAGCAGTACTTC
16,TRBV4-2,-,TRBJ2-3,CASSQVGGAGGDTQYF,TGTGCCAGCAGCCAAGTTGGAGGGGCCGGGGGAGATACGCAGTATTTT
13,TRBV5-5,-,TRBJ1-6,CASRQALNSPLHF,TGTGCCAGCAGACAGGCCCTCAATTCACCCCTCCACTTT
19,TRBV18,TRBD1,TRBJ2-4,CASSPAATGATLAKNIQYF,TGTGCCAGCTCACCCGCCGCAACAGGGGCGACTCTAGCCAAAAACATTCAGTACTTC
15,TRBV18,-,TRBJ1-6,CASSPRESYNSPLHF,TGTGCCAGCTCACCCAGGGAATCCTATAATTCACCCCTCCACTTT
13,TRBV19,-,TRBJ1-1,CASNEGFSTEAFF,TGTGCCAGTAACGAGGGATTTAGTACTGAAGCTTTCTTT
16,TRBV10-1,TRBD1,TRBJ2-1,CASSERQGLPYNEQFF,TGCGCCAGCAGCGAAAGACAGGGGCTCCCCTACAATGAGCAGTTCTTC